One sample yielded the 24 T cell receptor beta chains listed below, sequenced in a study of CD8 T cells in ankylosing spondylitis (dated by TCRdb to about 2017). The method was 5' RACE. Sequenced using an Illumina HiSeq 2500. TCRdb reran the public reads through fastp at Q25 and MiXCR, keeping productive beta chains. Every distinct CDR3 protein forms one entry, paired with its most common genes and DNA. Here the sample has a few hundred thousand distinct CDR3 sequences; 17% occur a single time. 1% of the sample belongs to the ten largest clones. What the research found in general, with its limitations: A TCR beta motif made up of several highly homologous amino acid variants appeared to be characteristic of blood from ankylosing spondylitis patients.

Their cognate antigens are unknown. The sequenced sample was blood, either unsorted or a sorted T cell fraction (not recorded which). Receptors originate from a male donor with ankylosing spondylitis.

This clonotype has a handful of counts. The CDR3 loop is CSASISGQRNTEAFF. The CDR3 bases are TGCAGTGCTAGCATATCGGGACAGAGGAACACTGAAGCTTTCTTT. The chain couples TRBV20-1 to TRBJ1-1; 7 positions match TRBD1. With 3 bases clipped from V and 1 base from J, the junction kept 8 bases outside the gene matches. Germline V gene sequence: CDR1 DFQATT, CDR2 SNEGSKA (reference sequence). This CDR3 has 15 residues.

This clonotype showed up many times. V usage is TRBV29-1 and J usage is TRBJ2-3; weak D call: TRBD2 (6 bases). Germline CDR1 reads SQVTM; CDR2 reads ANQGSEA. The CDR3 is 13 amino acids. Between the trimmed V and J ends, which lost 4 bases and 6 bases, there was a span of 14 bases. The CDR3 sequence: CSVVGTRGDTQYF. The CDR3 DNA reads TGCAGCGTTGTTGGGACTCGAGGGGATACGCAGTATTTT.

This clonotype was found a few times. The chain joins TRBV3-1 to TRBJ2-4; 15 bases map to TRBD2. Germline CDR1 and CDR2: LGHDT and YNNKEL (reference sequence). The CDR3 is 16 amino acids. With 6 bases clipped from V and 8 bases from J, the junction kept 8 bases outside the gene matches. The DNA for the CDR3 is TGTGCCAGCAGGGGACTAGCGGGAGGCCCTTGGGACATTCAGTACTTC. Translating gives CASRGLAGGPWDIQYF.

The V and J genes are TRBV19 and TRBJ2-1; TRBD1 aligns across 7 bases. V was clipped by 8 bases and J by 0 bases; unmatched bases: 7. CDR1 is LNHDA and CDR2 is SQIVND in the germline V gene (reference sequence). This CDR3 is 15 amino acids long. Here the CDR3 DNA reads TGTGCCAGTCGTACGGACAGGAGCTCCTACAATGAGCAGTTCTTC. Translating gives CASRTDRSSYNEQFF.

Many counts were recorded for this clonotype. The J gene is TRBJ1-6, the V gene TRBV27, with TRBD1 matching over 8 bases. CDR1 and CDR2 from the germline V gene are MNHEY and SMNVEV (reference sequence). This CDR3 has 14 residues. V lost 8 bases to trimming and J lost 7 bases; unmatched junction nucleotides: 7. This CDR3 is CASSWDRKNSPLHF. The CDR3 nucleotides are TGTGCCAGCTCCTGGGACAGGAAGAATTCACCCCTCCACTTT.

The rearrangement uses TRBV20-1 and TRBJ2-3; TRBD2 might be the D (5 bases). The V end lost 5 bases, the J end lost 2 bases, and 14 bases lay between the germline ends. The V gene's germline CDR1 is DFQATT and CDR2 SNEGSKA (reference sequence). The CDR3 has 14 amino acids. CDR3 nucleotide sequence: TGCAGTGCTGCCGGGGAAGCTTACACAGATACGCAGTATTTT. As protein: CSAAGEAYTDTQYF.

This clonotype was seen only a few times. The chain couples TRBV15 to TRBJ2-3; D is ambiguous. V lost 8 bases, J lost 2 bases, and 11 bases lay in between. The germline CDR1 and CDR2 sequences are LNHNV and YYDKDF (reference sequence). The CDR3 spans 13 residues. CDR3 residues: CATQAGYTDTQYF. DNA of the CDR3: TGTGCCACCCAGGCTGGCTACACAGATACGCAGTATTTT.

The CDR3: CASSQGWGVSQDEQYF. DNA of the CDR3: TGTGCCAGCAGCCAAGGTTGGGGGGTTAGTCAGGACGAGCAGTACTTC. The rearrangement joins TRBV3-1 to TRBJ2-7, with a tentative D call TRBD2 (6 bases). With 1 base removed from V and 5 bases from J, the gap between germline ends came to 18 bases. In germline, CDR1 is LGHDT, CDR2 YNNKEL (reference sequence). The CDR3 runs 16 residues.

The gene calls are TRBV6-1 and TRBJ1-2; D ambiguous. CDR3 size: 12 residues. Germline lookup yields CDR1 MNHNS and CDR2 SASEGT. Trimming removed 4 bases from V and 1 base from J, with 4 bases in between. DNA for the CDR3: TGTGCCAGCAGTGGCATTAACTATGGCTACACCTTC. It translates to CASSGINYGYTF.

J is TRBJ2-7 and V is TRBV29-1; D possibly corresponds to TRBD2 (6 bases). The CDR3 totals 12 residues. V lost 6 bases and J 5 bases, leaving 14 bases between the germline ends. The germline V gene has CDR1 SQVTM and CDR2 ANQGSEA. In nucleotides, the CDR3 is TGCAGCGTCTTTCGGGGGACCCACGAGCAGTACTTC. Its translation: CSVFRGTHEQYF.

The rearrangement joins TRBV19 to TRBJ1-2, with D hard to call. The CDR3 extends over 17 amino acids. V gave up 1 base and J gave up 0 bases, with 15 bases separating them. Looked up from germline, CDR1 is LNHDA and CDR2 is SQIVND (reference sequence). Here the CDR3 reads CASSIVAGRGTNYGYTF. CDR3 DNA: TGTGCCAGTAGTATAGTTGCAGGAAGAGGAACTAACTATGGCTACACCTTC.

This chain joins TRBV12-3 or TRBV12-4 and TRBJ1-3; D unclear. There are 14 residues in the CDR3. V lost 10 bases and J lost 0, with 13 bases in between. CDR3 protein: CATTRWGSGNTIYF. In DNA, the CDR3 is TGTGCCACCACACGATGGGGCTCTGGAAACACCATATATTTT.

This chain links TRBV28 with TRBJ2-7; D may match TRBD1 or TRBD2 (5 bases each). The CDR3 is made up of 14 amino acids. V dropped 8 bases and J dropped 2 bases, with 16 bases sitting between them. Germline CDR1 and CDR2: MDHEN and SYDVKM. Here the CDR3 DNA reads TGTGCCAGCGAGACCGGGACGCCAACCTACGAGCAGTACTTC. It specifies CASETGTPTYEQYF. Complete variable domain (other parts from reference TRBV28 and TRBJ2-7): DVKVTQSSRYLVKRTGEKVFLECVQDMDHENMFWYRQDPGLGLRLIYFSYDVKMKEKGDIPEGYSVSREKKERFSLILESASTNQTSMYLCASETGTPTYEQYFGPGTRLTVT.

The chain recombines TRBV3-1 with TRBJ2-7; 8 positions agree with TRBD1. After removal of 2 bases from V and 6 bases from J, the junction contained 15 bases not matched to a gene. The length of the CDR3 is 17 residues. The germline CDR1 and CDR2 sequences are LGHDT and YNNKEL (reference sequence). The CDR3 region has the DNA TGTGCCAGCAGCCAAATAGTCAAGGCAGGGGGCCTTGGCGAGCAGTACTTC. Its protein is CASSQIVKAGGLGEQYF.

The chain couples TRBV7-3 to TRBJ2-1; 8 bases fit TRBD1. Losses at the gene ends were 5 bases for V and 3 bases for J; bases not matched to a gene: 6. The germline V gene has CDR1 SGHTA and CDR2 FQGTGA. CDR3 size: 15 residues. CDR3 amino acids: CASSKAGTGYNEQFF. CDR3 DNA sequence: TGTGCCAGCAGCAAAGCCGGGACAGGCTACAATGAGCAGTTCTTC.

This chain links TRBV5-1 with TRBJ1-2; the match to TRBD1 covers 10 bases. J gave up 2 bases and V 2 bases, and 12 bases lay outside the gene matches. The length of the CDR3 is 18 residues. Germline V gene sequence: CDR1 SGHRS, CDR2 YFSETQ. The CDR3 spells CASSFFDRGHGGNYGYTF. The CDR3 coding sequence is TGCGCCAGCAGCTTCTTTGACAGGGGGCACGGTGGAAACTATGGCTACACCTTC.

The CDR3 bases are TGCGCCAGCAGCTTGGCCAGGGCTAGCGGGAGGGATGAGCAGTTCTTC. It is translated as CASSLARASGRDEQFF. The V call is TRBV5-1, the J call TRBJ2-1, with TRBD2 matching over 12 bases. Per germline, CDR1 SGHRS and CDR2 YFSETQ. The J segment lost 8 bases and the V segment lost 0 bases, leaving 6 bases of the junction unmatched. This CDR3 has 16 amino acids.

This rearrangement joins TRBV7-3 to TRBJ2-2; D might be TRBD2 (5 bases). The CDR3 covers 15 residues. Germline V lookup: CDR1 SGHTA, CDR2 FQGTGA. V lost 1 base and J lost 4, with 10 bases in between. The CDR3 is CASSLNSAGTGELFF. In nucleotides, the CDR3 is TGTGCCAGCAGCTTAAATAGTGCGGGCACCGGGGAGCTGTTTTTT.

A few counts support this clonotype. The chain combines TRBV6-1 with TRBJ2-3; 7 nucleotides line up with TRBD1. This CDR3 has 16 amino acids. The V gene's germline CDR1 is MNHNS and CDR2 SASEGT. The V and J ends lost 4 bases and 0 bases, in that order; junction bases with no gene match: 7. As DNA, the CDR3 is TGTGCCAGCAGTGGGTTCAGGGGGACCAGCACAGATACGCAGTATTTT. This codes for CASSGFRGTSTDTQYF.

This clonotype has more than one count but fewer than ten. This chain links TRBV5-1 with TRBJ2-7; 10 positions match TRBD1. The V segment lost 5 bases and the J segment 3 bases; nucleotides outside the gene matches: 8. The CDR3 has 15 residues. CDR1 is SGHRS and CDR2 is YFSETQ in the germline V gene. The CDR3 nucleotides read TGCGCCAGCAGGGAACCCGGGACAGGGGTCTACGAGCAGTACTTC. Amino acids: CASREPGTGVYEQYF.

This clonotype was detected ten times or more. The V and J genes are TRBV12-3 or TRBV12-4 and TRBJ1-4; tentative D call: TRBD1 (5 bases). The CDR3 totals 14 residues. Trimming pared 7 bases from V and 4 bases from J, leaving 13 bases between. The CDR3 DNA is TGTGCCAGCATTCCGCAGGGACGTAATGAAAAACTGTTTTTT. Translating it yields CASIPQGRNEKLFF.

This clonotype was counted a few times. The chain carries TRBV4-1 and TRBJ2-7; D gene unclear. Germline loops: CDR1 MGHRA, CDR2 YSYEKL. The CDR3 covers 13 residues. V was trimmed by 0 bases and J by 3 bases, leaving 6 bases between them. The CDR3 loop is CASSQEVNYEQYF. The CDR3 DNA follows: TGCGCCAGCAGCCAAGAAGTAAACTACGAGCAGTACTTC.

J is TRBJ2-4 and V is TRBV10-2, with D uncertain. The CDR3 has 14 residues. CDR1 WSHSY and CDR2 SAAADI come from the germline V gene. V lost 2 bases and J lost 3, with 8 bases in between. CDR3 nucleotides: TGCGCCAGCAGTGAGCGGCCCGACAAAAACATTCAGTACTTC. This encodes CASSERPDKNIQYF.

This clonotype was seen ten or more times. The V and J genes are TRBV12-3 or TRBV12-4 and TRBJ2-2, with D possibly being TRBD1 or TRBD2 (5 bases each). Trimming removed 2 bases from V and 4 bases from J, with 11 bases in between. CDR3 length equals 15 residues. Here the CDR3 DNA reads TGTGCCAGCAGTTTATGGGGGAGAGGCACCGGGGAGCTGTTTTTT. Amino acids: CASSLWGRGTGELFF.